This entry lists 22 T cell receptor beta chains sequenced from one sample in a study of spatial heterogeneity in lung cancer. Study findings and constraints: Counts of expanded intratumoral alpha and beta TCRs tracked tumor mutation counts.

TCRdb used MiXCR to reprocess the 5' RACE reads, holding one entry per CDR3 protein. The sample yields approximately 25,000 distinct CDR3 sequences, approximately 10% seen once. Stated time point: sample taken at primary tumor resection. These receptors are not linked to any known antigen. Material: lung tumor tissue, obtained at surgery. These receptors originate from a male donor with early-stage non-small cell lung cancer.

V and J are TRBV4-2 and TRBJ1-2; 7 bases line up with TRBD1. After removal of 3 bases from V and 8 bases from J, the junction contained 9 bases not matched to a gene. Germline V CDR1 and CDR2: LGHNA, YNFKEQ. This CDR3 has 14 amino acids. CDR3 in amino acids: CASSQEQGRRGYTF. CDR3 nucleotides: TGTGCCAGCAGCCAGGAACAGGGGAGACGAGGCTACACCTTC.

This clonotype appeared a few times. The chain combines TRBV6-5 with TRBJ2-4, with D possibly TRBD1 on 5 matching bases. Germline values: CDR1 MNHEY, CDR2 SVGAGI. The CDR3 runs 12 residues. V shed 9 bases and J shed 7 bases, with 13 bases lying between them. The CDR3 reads CASRGASNIQYF. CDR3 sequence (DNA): TGTGCCAGTCGTGGGGCCTCGAACATTCAGTACTTC.

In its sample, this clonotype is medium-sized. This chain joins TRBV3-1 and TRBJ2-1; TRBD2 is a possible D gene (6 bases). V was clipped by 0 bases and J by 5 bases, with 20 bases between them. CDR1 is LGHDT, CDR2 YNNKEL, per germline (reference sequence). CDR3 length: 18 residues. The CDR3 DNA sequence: TGTGCCAGCAGCCAAGAGGGGGGAATTGGTACGGGGCACAATGAGCAGTTCTTC. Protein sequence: CASSQEGGIGTGHNEQFF.

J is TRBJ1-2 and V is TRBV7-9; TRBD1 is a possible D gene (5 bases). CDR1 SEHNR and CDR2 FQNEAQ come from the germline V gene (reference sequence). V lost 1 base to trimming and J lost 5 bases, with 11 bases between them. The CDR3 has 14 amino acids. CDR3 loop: CASSLGDAKYGYTF. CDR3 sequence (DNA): TGTGCCAGCAGCTTAGGGGACGCAAAATATGGCTACACCTTC.

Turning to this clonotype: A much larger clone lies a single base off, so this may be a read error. CDR3 loop: CASSLTHGDTEAFF. The CDR3 nucleotides read TGTGCCAGCAGCTTAACTCACGGGGATACTGAAGCTTTCTTT. The chain recombines TRBV7-9 with TRBJ1-1, with no clear D. The CDR3 extends over 14 amino acids. Germline values: CDR1 SEHNR, CDR2 FQNEAQ (reference sequence). Trimming took off 2 bases at V and 5 bases at J, with 12 bases between the two ends.

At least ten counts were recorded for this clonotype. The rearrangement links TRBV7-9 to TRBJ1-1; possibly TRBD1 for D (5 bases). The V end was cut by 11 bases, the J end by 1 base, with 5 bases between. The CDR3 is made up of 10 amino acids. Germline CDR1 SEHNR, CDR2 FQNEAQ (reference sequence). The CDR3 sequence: CAGGNTEAFF. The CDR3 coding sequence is TGTGCCGGGGGGAACACTGAAGCTTTCTTT. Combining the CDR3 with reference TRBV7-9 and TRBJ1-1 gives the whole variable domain DTGVSQNPRHKITKRGQNVTFRCDPISEHNRLYWYRQTLGQGPEFLTYFQNEAQLEKSRLLSDRFSAERPKGSFSTLEIQRTEQGDSAMYLCAGGNTEAFFGQGTRLTVV.

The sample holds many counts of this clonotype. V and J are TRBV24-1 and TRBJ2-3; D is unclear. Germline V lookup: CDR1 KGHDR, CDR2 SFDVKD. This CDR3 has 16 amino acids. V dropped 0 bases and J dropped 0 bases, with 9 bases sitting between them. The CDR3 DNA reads TGTGCCACCAGTGATTTGGGAGAGTCTAGCACAGATACGCAGTATTTT. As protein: CATSDLGESSTDTQYF.

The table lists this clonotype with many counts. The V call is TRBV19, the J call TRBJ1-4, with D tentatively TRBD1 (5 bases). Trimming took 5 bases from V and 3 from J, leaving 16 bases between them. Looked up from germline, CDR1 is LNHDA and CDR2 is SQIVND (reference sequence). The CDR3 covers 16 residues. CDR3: CASSASRGKANEKLFF. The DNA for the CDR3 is TGTGCCAGTAGTGCCTCTCGGGGCAAGGCTAATGAAAAACTGTTTTTT.

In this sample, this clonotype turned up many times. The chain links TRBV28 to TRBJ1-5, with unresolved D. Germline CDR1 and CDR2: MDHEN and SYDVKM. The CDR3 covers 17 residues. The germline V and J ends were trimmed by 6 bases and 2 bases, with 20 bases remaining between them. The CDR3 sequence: CASRPIFGVTGNQPQHF. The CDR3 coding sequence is TGTGCCAGCAGACCAATCTTTGGGGTGACGGGCAATCAGCCCCAGCATTTT.

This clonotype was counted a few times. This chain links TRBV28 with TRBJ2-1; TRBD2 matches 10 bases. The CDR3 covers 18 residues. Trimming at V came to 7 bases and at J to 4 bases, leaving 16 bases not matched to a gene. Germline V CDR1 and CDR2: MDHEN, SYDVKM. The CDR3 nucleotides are TGTGCCAGCAACAGACCTAGCGGGAGTCGGGCGAGATACAATGAGCAGTTCTTC. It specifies CASNRPSGSRARYNEQFF.

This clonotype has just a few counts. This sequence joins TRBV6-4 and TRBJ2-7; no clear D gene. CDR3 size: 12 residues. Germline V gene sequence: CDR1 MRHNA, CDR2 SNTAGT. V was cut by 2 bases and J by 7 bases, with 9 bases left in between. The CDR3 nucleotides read TGTGCCAGCAGTGACGAGAGACGTGAGCAGTACTTC. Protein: CASSDERREQYF.

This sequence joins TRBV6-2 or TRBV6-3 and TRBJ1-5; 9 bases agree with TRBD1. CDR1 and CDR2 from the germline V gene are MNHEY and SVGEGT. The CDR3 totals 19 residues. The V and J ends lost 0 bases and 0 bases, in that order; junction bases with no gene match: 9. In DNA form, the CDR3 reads TGTGCCAGCAGTTACTCGACCGGGACAGGGCTCTATAGCAATCAGCCCCAGCATTTT. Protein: CASSYSTGTGLYSNQPQHF.

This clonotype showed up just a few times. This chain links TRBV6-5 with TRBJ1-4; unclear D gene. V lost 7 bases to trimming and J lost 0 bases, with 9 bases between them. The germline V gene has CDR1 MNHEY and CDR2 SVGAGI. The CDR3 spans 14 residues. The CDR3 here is CASKPTATNEKLFF. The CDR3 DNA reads TGTGCCAGCAAGCCGACTGCAACTAATGAAAAACTGTTTTTT.

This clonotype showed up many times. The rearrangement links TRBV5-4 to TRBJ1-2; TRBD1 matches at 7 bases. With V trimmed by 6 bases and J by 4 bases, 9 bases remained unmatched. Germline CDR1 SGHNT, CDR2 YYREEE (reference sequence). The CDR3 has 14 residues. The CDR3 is CASTKGGQTYGYTF. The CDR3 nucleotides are TGTGCCAGCACCAAAGGGGGACAGACCTATGGCTACACCTTC.

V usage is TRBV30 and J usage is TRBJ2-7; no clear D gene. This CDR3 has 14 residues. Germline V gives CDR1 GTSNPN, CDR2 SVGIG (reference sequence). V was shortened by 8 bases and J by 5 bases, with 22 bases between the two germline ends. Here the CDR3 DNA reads TGTGCCCGGAAGAAAGGTCCGGCTGCCCACGAGCAGTACTTC. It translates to CARKKGPAAHEQYF.

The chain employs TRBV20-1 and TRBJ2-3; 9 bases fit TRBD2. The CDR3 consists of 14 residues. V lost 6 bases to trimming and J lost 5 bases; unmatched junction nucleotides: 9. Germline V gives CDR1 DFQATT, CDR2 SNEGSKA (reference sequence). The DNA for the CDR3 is TGCAGTGCACCTCCGGGACTAGCAAGAGATACGCAGTATTTT. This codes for CSAPPGLARDTQYF.

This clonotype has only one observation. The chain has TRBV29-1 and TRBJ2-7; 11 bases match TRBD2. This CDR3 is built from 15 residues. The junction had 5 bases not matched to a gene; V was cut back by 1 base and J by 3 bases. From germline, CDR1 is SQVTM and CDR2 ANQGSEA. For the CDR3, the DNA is TGCAGCGTTGAAGTCGGCACTAGCGGGAGCTACGAGCAGTACTTC. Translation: CSVEVGTSGSYEQYF.

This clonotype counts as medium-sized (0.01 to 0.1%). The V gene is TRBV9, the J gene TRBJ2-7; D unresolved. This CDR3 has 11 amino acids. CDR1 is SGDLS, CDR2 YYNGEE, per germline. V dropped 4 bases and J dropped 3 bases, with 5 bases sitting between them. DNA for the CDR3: TGTGCCAGCAGCCCCGGCTACGAGCAGTACTTC. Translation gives CASSPGYEQYF.

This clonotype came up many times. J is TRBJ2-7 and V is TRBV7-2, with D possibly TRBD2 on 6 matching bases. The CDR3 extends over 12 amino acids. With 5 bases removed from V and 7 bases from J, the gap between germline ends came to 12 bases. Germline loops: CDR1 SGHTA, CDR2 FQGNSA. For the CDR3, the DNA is TGTGCCAGCAGCCCGCCGCGGGGAGAGCAGTACTTC. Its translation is CASSPPRGEQYF.

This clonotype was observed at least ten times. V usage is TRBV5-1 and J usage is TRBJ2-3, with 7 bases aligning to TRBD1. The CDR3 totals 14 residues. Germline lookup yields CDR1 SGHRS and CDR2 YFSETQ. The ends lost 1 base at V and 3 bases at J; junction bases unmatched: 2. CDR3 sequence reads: CASSLRGRTDTQYF. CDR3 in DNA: TGCGCCAGCAGCTTGAGGGGGCGGACAGATACGCAGTATTTT.

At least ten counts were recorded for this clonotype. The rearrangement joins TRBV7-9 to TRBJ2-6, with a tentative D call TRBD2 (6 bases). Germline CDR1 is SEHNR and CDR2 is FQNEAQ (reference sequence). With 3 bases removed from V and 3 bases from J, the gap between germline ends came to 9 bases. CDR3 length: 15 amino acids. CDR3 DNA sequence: TGTGCCAGCAGCTTTAAGGGAGGTGGGGCCAACGTCCTGACTTTC. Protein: CASSFKGGGANVLTF.

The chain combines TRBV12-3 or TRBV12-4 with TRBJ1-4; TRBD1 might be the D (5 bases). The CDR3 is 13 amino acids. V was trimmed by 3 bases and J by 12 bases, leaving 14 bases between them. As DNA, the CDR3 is TGTGCCAGCAGTTTGGGGACGGTGGGGGAACTGTTTTTT. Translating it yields CASSLGTVGELFF.